This is a list of T cell receptor beta chains from one sample in a study of T cells in Graves' hyperthyroidism and ophthalmopathy. Using its own MiXCR run on the multiplex PCR reads, TCRdb lists one record per CDR3 protein. The sample yields 400,000 or so distinct CDR3 sequences, nearly 15% seen once. The sequenced material came from blood. The receptors were sampled from a woman aged 55 to 70 with Graves' ophthalmopathy. Each CDR3 is given with its conserved first and last residue. D genes are given only for firm matches. Clone size is not always given. Where it is, it says once, few, many or a class for expanded clones.

D: .; size: many; J: TRBJ2-7; V: TRBV7-2; DNA: TGTGCCAGCAGCTTAGGCGGCGGGATGGGAAACTACGAGCAGTACTTC; CDR3: CASSLGGGMGNYEQYF
D: .; size: many; J: TRBJ2-3; V: TRBV7-2; DNA: TGTGCCAGCAGCTTAATGGGCGTGAGCACAGATACGCAGTATTTT; CDR3: CASSLMGVSTDTQYF
D: .; size: few; J: TRBJ1-6; V: TRBV12-3/TRBV12-4; DNA: TGTGCCAGCAGCCGGGACTCACGCCGTGGTTCACCCCTCCACTTT; CDR3: CASSRDSRRGSPLHF
D: .; size: many; J: TRBJ2-7; V: TRBV20-1; DNA: TGCAGTGCTAGAGATTGGGCGGGTTCCTACGAGCAGTACTTC; CDR3: CSARDWAGSYEQYF
D: TRBD1; size: .; J: TRBJ1-5; V: TRBV6-2/TRBV6-3; DNA: TGTGCCAGTAGTCCAGACAGGGTTCAGCCCCAGCATTTT; CDR3: CASSPDRVQPQHF
D: TRBD2; size: .; J: TRBJ2-5; V: TRBV6-2/TRBV6-3; DNA: TGTGCCAGCACCGCGGGGGGCCCAGGCAGGACCCAGTACTTC; CDR3: CASTAGGPGRTQYF
D: TRBD2; size: few; J: TRBJ2-1; V: TRBV5-1; DNA: TGCGCCAGCGGAGGACTAGCGACCGACAATGAGCAGTTCTTC; CDR3: CASGGLATDNEQFF
D: TRBD1; size: many; J: TRBJ1-4; V: TRBV28; DNA: TGTGCCAGCAGTAGAAGCGGACAGGGGGCAGGGGAAAAACTGTTTTTT; CDR3: CASSRSGQGAGEKLFF
D: TRBD2; size: many; J: TRBJ2-1; V: TRBV6-5; DNA: TGTGCCAGCAGTTACTCGGGGACTAGCGGGAACAATGAGCAGTTCTTC; CDR3: CASSYSGTSGNNEQFF
D: .; size: .; J: TRBJ2-3; V: TRBV6-1; DNA: TGTGCCAGCTGGGAACTTGTCACAGATACGCAGTATTTT; CDR3: CASWELVTDTQYF
D: .; size: many; J: TRBJ2-7; V: TRBV28; DNA: TGTGCCAGCAGTTTCCGATCCTACGAGCAGTACTTC; CDR3: CASSFRSYEQYF
D: TRBD2; size: many; J: TRBJ2-1; V: TRBV20-1; DNA: TGCAGTGCCCGGACTAGGGGTGGCAATGAGCAGTTCTTC; CDR3: CSARTRGGNEQFF
D: TRBD2; size: .; J: TRBJ2-7; V: TRBV7-2; DNA: TGTGCCAGCAGTTTACCGGGACTAGCGAGGCCTGGGGAGCAGTACTTC; CDR3: CASSLPGLARPGEQYF
D: .; size: few; J: TRBJ1-3; V: TRBV2; DNA: TGTGCCAGCGCGGCGGGCAGGGGTGGAGGAAACACCATATATTTT; CDR3: CASAAGRGGGNTIYF
D: .; size: few; J: TRBJ2-1; V: TRBV27; DNA: TGTGCCAGCTCCCCCTTCGGGGCGGAAGGGGTTAATGAGCAGTTCTTC; CDR3: CASSPFGAEGVNEQFF
D: TRBD1; size: .; J: TRBJ2-2; V: TRBV6-2/TRBV6-3; DNA: TGTGCCACTGGGGTGGGGACAGGGGGCGTTCCCGGGGAGCTGTTTTTT; CDR3: CATGVGTGGVPGELFF
D: TRBD2; size: .; J: TRBJ2-1; V: TRBV20-1; DNA: TGCAGTCCGAGCGCTAGCGGGAGTGATGAGCAGTTCTTC; CDR3: CSPSASGSDEQFF
D: .; size: once; J: TRBJ1-5; V: TRBV30; DNA: TGTGCCTGGACAAGCGATAGCAATCAGCCCCAGCATTTT; CDR3: CAWTSDSNQPQHF
D: TRBD1; size: many; J: TRBJ2-1; V: TRBV11-2; DNA: TGTGCCAGCAGCCGCGGACAGGACCCTTGGTTCAATGAGCAGTTCTTC; CDR3: CASSRGQDPWFNEQFF
D: TRBD2; size: .; J: TRBJ2-1; V: TRBV20-1; DNA: TGCAGTGCGAGGGGGACTAGCGGCCCGAGCTCCTACAATGAGCAGTTCTTC; CDR3: CSARGTSGPSSYNEQFF
D: .; size: few; J: TRBJ1-6; V: TRBV27; DNA: TGTGCCCGCCAGGTCCTCCACTTT; CDR3: CARQVLHF
D: TRBD2; size: few; J: TRBJ2-7; V: TRBV4-1; DNA: TGCGCCAGCAGCCAAGTTGCGGGAGGGCCGGGCGAGCAGTACTTC; CDR3: CASSQVAGGPGEQYF
D: .; size: many; J: TRBJ1-2; V: TRBV2; DNA: TGTGCCATCTCCCCGGACAGAGGCTATGGCTACACCTTC; CDR3: CAISPDRGYGYTF
D: TRBD1; size: many; J: TRBJ1-3; V: TRBV7-8; DNA: TGTGCCAGCAGCCCGAAGGGGGCAGGAAACACCATATATTTT; CDR3: CASSPKGAGNTIYF
D: TRBD2; size: .; J: TRBJ2-1; V: TRBV20-1; DNA: TGCAGTGCTAGATCCCTAGCGGGAAATTCCTACGATGAGCAGTTCTTC; CDR3: CSARSLAGNSYDEQFF